The clone carrying this T cell receptor (beta chain) showed up just a few times. The antigen is not known. Libraries were prepared by immunoSEQ multiplex PCR; TCRdb keeps only in-frame clonotypes and omits some of them. This sample has approximately 77,000 clones, with 80% to 95% found just once. Analysis merged second doses at about 4 or about 12 weeks. These data are taken from a study of T cell responses to AZD1222 COVID-19 vaccine. General observations from the study: Donors were mostly white British, more females; clonal diversity possibly underestimated. The number of AZD1222 recipients seropositive at baseline was only 5 to 7.

V dropped 8 bases and J dropped 5 bases, with 18 bases sitting between them. Germline CDR1 is LNHDA and CDR2 is SQIVND (reference sequence). The CDR3 totals 14 residues. V gene TRBV19 combines with J gene TRBJ1-2, with D perhaps TRBD1 (6 bases). This TCR was sampled from an adult who received the AZD1222 COVID-19 vaccine. The sequences come from peripheral blood, collected 28 days after the second AZD1222 dose. The CDR3 nucleotides are TGTGCCAGTTTTTTGTGGGGGGCTAGGTATGGCTACACCTTC. This sequence encodes CASFLWGARYGYTF.